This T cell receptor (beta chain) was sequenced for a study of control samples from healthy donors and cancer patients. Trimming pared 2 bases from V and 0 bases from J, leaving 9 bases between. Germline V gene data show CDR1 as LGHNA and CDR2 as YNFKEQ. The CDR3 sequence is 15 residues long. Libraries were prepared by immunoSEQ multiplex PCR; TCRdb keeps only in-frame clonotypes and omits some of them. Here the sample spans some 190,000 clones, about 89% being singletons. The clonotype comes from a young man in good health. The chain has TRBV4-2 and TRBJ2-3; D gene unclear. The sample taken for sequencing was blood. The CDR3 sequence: CASSQKMSSTDTQYF. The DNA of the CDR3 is TGTGCCAGCAGCCAAAAAATGTCTAGCACAGATACGCAGTATTTT.